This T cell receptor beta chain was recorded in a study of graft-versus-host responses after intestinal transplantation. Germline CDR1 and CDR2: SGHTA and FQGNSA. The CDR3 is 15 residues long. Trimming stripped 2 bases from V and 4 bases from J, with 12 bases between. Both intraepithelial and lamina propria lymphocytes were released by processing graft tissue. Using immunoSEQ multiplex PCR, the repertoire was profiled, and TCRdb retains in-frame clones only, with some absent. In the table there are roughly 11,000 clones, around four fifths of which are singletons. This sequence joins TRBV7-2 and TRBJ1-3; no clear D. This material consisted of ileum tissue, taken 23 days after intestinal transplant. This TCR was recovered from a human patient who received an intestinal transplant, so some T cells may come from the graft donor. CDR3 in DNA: TGTGCCAGCAGCTTATATCGGGTGTCAGGAAACACCATATATTTT. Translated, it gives CASSLYRVSGNTIYF.